The source of this T cell receptor (beta chain) is a study of T cell responses to AZD1222 COVID-19 vaccine (dated by TCRdb to the early 2020s). Regarding the complete study: TCR sequencing was performed for about 240 trial participants, of whom 200 to 220 were given two doses of AZD1222 and around 26 were given two doses of MenACWY control vaccine. Enrollment into the trials was organized by age into subgroups of 18-55, 56-69 and 70-plus years, and those subgroups contained roughly 160, 29 and 62 TCR-sequenced participants, respectively. On the study overall, not on this receptor specifically: Participants were mostly white British and included more females than males, and it was suggested by the authors that clonal diversity may have been underestimated. Spike-specific TCR breadth and depth rose significantly after two AZD1222 doses compared with day 0 and with MenACWY recipients. Conclusions about previously exposed vaccinees were limited because only six or seven AZD1222 recipients were SARS-CoV-2 seropositive at baseline. Because no day 14 peak-response samples were available, repertoires were characterized only after the peak T cell response. Reportedly, close to half of the unique spike-specific TCRs recognized epitopes lying outside the regions that are mutated in the B.1.351 and B.1.1.7 variants. The 56-69-year group was small, and its depth increase did not reach significance, likely because of low power. Vaccine-associated CD4 TCRs spanned the whole spike protein, with dominant responses in regions 160-218 and 743-854.

Counted from cysteine to phenylalanine, this CDR3 has 14 amino acids. Only the CDR3 portion is preserved as DNA: 42 bases, with reading frame beginning at the first base. The germline V end is reduced by 5 bases and the J end by 6 bases; junction bases left unmatched: 7. The germline V gene (reference sequence) sets CDR1 to LNHDA and CDR2 to SQIVND. The time point tag for this specimen amounts to: baseline before first vaccination. The sample's treatment or condition label, in plain terms: meningococcal conjugate vaccine given as trial control. Samples from vaccinated people were obtained from the UK trials COV001 and COV002, which included a single-blind randomized controlled phase 2/3 trial of AZD1222 (ChAdOx1 nCoV-19) in healthy adults. For TCRbeta chain sequencing, PBMC samples from trial participants were taken at day 0 and at day 28 after the second dose. The CDR3 regions of human TCRbeta chains were analyzed by immunosequencing. Per the original workflow: Repertoire TCRs were matched against a reference library of SARS-CoV-2-specific TCRs generated with the MIRA antigen-specificity platform. Breadth meant the fraction of unique TCRs that were SARS-CoV-2-associated, whereas depth meant the fraction of total T cells that were SARS-CoV-2-associated. Using the MIRA data, each spike-specific TCR was mapped to the spike region that the TCR reacts to and placed in a CD4 or CD8 class. Log10-transformed breadth and depth values were compared by one-way ANOVA with Sidak's multiple comparisons tests. The table was pulled from immuneACCESS by TCRdb, which kept in-frame rearrangements only. Such tables lose some clones; where checked, under half of the loss comes from unresolved V genes, and the rest has no known cause. Clonal size and the V and J genes are those of that table, whereas D and trimming came from the DNA. This sample holds 120,000 to 150,000 clones; more than 80% were observed only once. The ten top clones hold 0.91% of the sample.

Details on this clone: The specificity of this receptor is unknown. Within one base of it there is no much larger clone, and no base qualities were kept.

Here the chain combines TRBV19 and TRBJ2-1; TRBD2 matches 7 bases in the middle. Source: peripheral blood, taken on day 0 of MenACWY control vaccination. The TCR sequence derives from an adult in good health. The CDR3 in this case is CASSFPGGSNEQFF. The DNA sequence is given as TGTGCCAGTAGTTTCCCGGGGGGATCCAATGAGCAGTTCTTC.